One sample yielded the 19 T cell receptor beta chains listed below, sequenced in a study of Graves' ophthalmopathy and Graves' hyperthyroidism. The study amplified TCR beta CDR3 regions using RNA transcripts. An opening RT-PCR round employed HTBI primers and preceded a second-round multiplex PCR. TCRdb itself ran the multiplex PCR reads through MiXCR, one entry per CDR3 protein. The sample records hundreds of thousands of distinct CDR3 sequences, 35% to 50% being singletons. Specimen: peripheral blood. The receptors come from an adult man with Graves' ophthalmopathy.

This clonotype was recorded many times. This chain uses TRBV15 with TRBJ1-1, with no clear D. Germline V CDR1 and CDR2: LNHNV, YYDKDF (reference sequence). V lost 3 bases and J 2 bases, leaving 7 bases between the germline ends. This CDR3 comprises 13 residues. DNA of the CDR3: TGTGCCACCAGCAGGCGGGAAAACACTGAAGCTTTCTTT. Translating gives CATSRRENTEAFF.

Comments on this clonotype: The junction departs from germline at one end; a sequencing error may be responsible. The chain couples TRBV7-2 to TRBJ2-7; no definite D call. The germline gives CDR1 SGHTA, CDR2 FQGNSA. CDR3 length: 12 residues. CDR3 DNA: TGCGCCAGCAGCCAAGATTTCGACGAGCAGTACTTC. Its protein is CASSQDFDEQYF.

V and J are TRBV15 and TRBJ1-5; no definite D call. The length of the CDR3 is 14 residues. CDR1 and CDR2 from the germline V gene are LNHNV and YYDKDF (reference sequence). Trimming took off 0 bases at V and 4 bases at J, with 7 bases between the two ends. This chain's CDR3 is CATSRDRWNQPQHF. As DNA, the CDR3 is TGTGCCACCAGCAGAGATAGGTGGAATCAGCCCCAGCATTTT. Combining the CDR3 with reference TRBV15 and TRBJ1-5 gives the whole variable domain DAMVIQNPRYQVTQFGKPVTLSCSQTLNHNVMYWYQQKSSQAPKLLFHYYDKDFNNEADTPDNFQSRRPNTSFCFLDIRSPGLGDTAMYLCATSRDRWNQPQHFGDGTRLSIL.

This chain uses TRBV5-1 with TRBJ2-7; D call uncertain. The CDR3 is made up of 18 amino acids. The V end was cut by 4 bases, the J end by 0 bases, with 23 bases between. Germline CDR1 and CDR2: SGHRS and YFSETQ. CDR3 bases: TGCGCCAGCAGCCCCAGCAGTGATACAAATTTCTACTCCTACGAGCAGTACTTC. It codes for CASSPSSDTNFYSYEQYF.

This clonotype was seen repeatedly, ten times or more. A read error may account for a junction end that differs from germline. The chain uses TRBV10-3 and TRBJ1-1; TRBD1 might be the D (5 bases). The CDR3 extends over 15 amino acids. Germline lookup yields CDR1 ENHRY and CDR2 SYGVKD. CDR3: CASSDSGLLNTEAFF. The CDR3, as DNA: TGTGCCAGCAGTGACTCGGGACTCTTGAACACTGAAGCTTTCTTT.

This clonotype was seen ten or more times. In nucleotides, the CDR3 is TGCGCCAGCAGTGATGGGACAGGGCTCACTGAAGCTTTCTTT. Protein product: CASSDGTGLTEAFF. The chain has TRBV10-1 and TRBJ1-1; 9 nucleotides agree with TRBD1. Trimming took 3 bases from V and 4 from J; bases not matched to a gene: 3. The CDR3 contains 14 residues. Germline V gene sequence: CDR1 WNHNN, CDR2 SYGVQD (reference sequence).

Ten or more counts support this clonotype. The rearrangement uses TRBV7-8 and TRBJ1-5, with 8 bases identical to TRBD1. Germline values: CDR1 SGHVS, CDR2 FQNEAQ. The CDR3 length is 17 residues. After removal of 4 bases from V and 4 bases from J, the junction contained 12 bases not matched to a gene. CDR3 sequence (DNA): TGTGCCAGCAGCTCGACCTCCCGCGACAGGGGTAATCAGCCCCAGCATTTT. Translated: CASSSTSRDRGNQPQHF.

The gene calls are TRBV19 and TRBJ1-6, with TRBD1 as a possible D gene (6 bases). The CDR3 is 14 residues long. CDR1 is LNHDA, CDR2 SQIVND, per germline (reference sequence). Deletions cut 5 bases from V and 8 bases from J, with 13 bases between. The CDR3 sequence is CASSPQGTHSPLHF. Here the CDR3 DNA reads TGTGCCAGTAGTCCCCAGGGGACCCATTCACCCCTCCACTTT.

The chain is built from TRBV10-3 and TRBJ1-6; D perhaps matches TRBD1 (5 bases). CDR1 is ENHRY, CDR2 SYGVKD, per germline. The germline V and J ends were trimmed by 1 base and 10 bases, with 14 bases remaining between them. The CDR3 sequence is 15 residues long. CDR3 bases: TGTGCCATCAGTGAGTACGCAGGGCCTAGGTCACCCCTCCACTTT. Translated, it gives CAISEYAGPRSPLHF.

This clonotype was found a few times. The rearrangement joins TRBV7-9 to TRBJ1-6; D gene uncertain. V lost 3 bases to trimming and J lost 7 bases, with 13 bases between them. Per the germline V gene, CDR1 is SEHNR and CDR2 is FQNEAQ (reference sequence). The CDR3 is 15 residues long. The CDR3 coding sequence is TGTGCCAGCAGCTTGGGTCTGACCCTAAATTCACCCCTCCACTTT. Protein product: CASSLGLTLNSPLHF.

CDR3 nucleotide sequence: TGTGCCAGTAGTAATAGCGGGAGGGCCCTGGAGCTGTTTTTT. Its protein is CASSNSGRALELFF. This chain connects TRBV19 to TRBJ2-2, with 11 nucleotides matching TRBD2. With V trimmed by 4 bases and J by 10 bases, 5 bases remained unmatched. Germline lookup yields CDR1 LNHDA and CDR2 SQIVND (reference sequence). The CDR3 runs to 14 residues. Variable domain in full (rest from reference TRBV19 and TRBJ2-2): DGGITQSPKYLFRKEGQNVTLSCEQNLNHDAMYWYRQDPGQGLRLIYYSQIVNDFQKGDIAEGYSVSREKKESFPLTVTSAQKNPTAFYLCASSNSGRALELFFGEGSRLTVL.

The V call is TRBV10-3, the J call TRBJ2-7, with 8 nucleotides matching TRBD1. This CDR3 has 11 amino acids. The germline V gene has CDR1 ENHRY and CDR2 SYGVKD. With 10 bases clipped from V and 7 bases from J, the junction kept 6 bases outside the gene matches. The CDR3 coding sequence is TGTGCCAGCAGGACAGGGACAGAGCAGTACTTC. Its translation is CASRTGTEQYF.

The V gene is TRBV29-1, the J gene TRBJ2-5; 11 bases are a match to TRBD2. The J call may be mistaken, given a closer DNA end match to TRBJ2-1. This CDR3 contains 16 residues. The germline V gene has CDR1 SQVTM and CDR2 ANQGSEA. The CDR3 nucleotides are TGCAGCGTTGAAGCCGGGCTAGCGGGAGGTGGGGATGAGCAGTTCTTC. As protein: CSVEAGLAGGGDEQFF.

This clonotype is a singleton in its sample. This chain joins TRBV5-1 and TRBJ2-5; tentatively, D is TRBD2 (6 bases). In germline, CDR1 is SGHRS, CDR2 YFSETQ. The V and J ends lost 0 bases and 9 bases respectively, with 9 bases between them. This CDR3 spans 12 amino acids. The CDR3 DNA reads as TGCGCCAGCAGCTTGGCTGGGGAGGCCCAGTACTTC. Protein sequence: CASSLAGEAQYF.

This clonotype occurred many times. J is TRBJ1-5 and V is TRBV2, with a tentative D call TRBD1 (6 bases). CDR1 is SNHLY and CDR2 is FYNNEI in the germline V gene. This CDR3 region has 12 residues. With 5 bases removed from V and 8 bases from J, the gap between germline ends came to 10 bases. This CDR3 reads CASSPQGEPQHF. For the CDR3, the DNA is TGTGCCAGCAGTCCACAGGGCGAGCCCCAGCATTTT.

A few counts support this clonotype. V gene TRBV9 combines with J gene TRBJ1-6; no clear D gene. The germline gives CDR1 SGDLS, CDR2 YYNGEE. This CDR3 region has 15 residues. Between the trimmed V and J ends, which lost 4 bases and 9 bases, there was a span of 17 bases. CDR3 loop: CASSPTRVQGSPLHF. In DNA form, the CDR3 reads TGTGCCAGCAGCCCGACTAGAGTTCAAGGTTCACCCCTCCACTTT.

Points on this clonotype: A much larger clone differs from this one at a single base, so this may be a read error. V and J are TRBV25-1 and TRBJ2-3; no clear D. Between the trimmed V and J ends, which lost 3 bases and 0 bases, there was a span of 4 bases. CDR1 MGHDK and CDR2 SYGVNS come from the germline V gene. CDR3 size: 13 residues. The CDR3 sequence is CASSDKSTDTQYF. The CDR3 nucleotides read TGTGCCAGCAGTGATAAAAGCACAGATACGCAGTATTTT.

This clonotype was counted only a few times. This chain uses TRBV6-5 with TRBJ1-6; D is possibly TRBD1 (5 bases). The CDR3 contains 14 residues. V was clipped by 2 bases and J by 5 bases, with 7 bases between them. CDR1 MNHEY and CDR2 SVGAGI come from the germline V gene. CDR3 sequence (DNA): TGTGCCAGCAGTTACGGGGGGAATAATTCACCCCTCCACTTT. Encoded protein: CASSYGGNNSPLHF.

The chain employs TRBV10-3 and TRBJ1-2; a weak D match, TRBD1 (5 bases). V lost 6 bases to trimming and J lost 6 bases, with 14 bases between them. The CDR3 sequence is 13 residues long. The germline gives CDR1 ENHRY, CDR2 SYGVKD. The CDR3 sequence is CAISGTSGDGYTF. CDR3 bases: TGTGCCATCAGCGGGACTAGCGGGGATGGCTACACCTTC.